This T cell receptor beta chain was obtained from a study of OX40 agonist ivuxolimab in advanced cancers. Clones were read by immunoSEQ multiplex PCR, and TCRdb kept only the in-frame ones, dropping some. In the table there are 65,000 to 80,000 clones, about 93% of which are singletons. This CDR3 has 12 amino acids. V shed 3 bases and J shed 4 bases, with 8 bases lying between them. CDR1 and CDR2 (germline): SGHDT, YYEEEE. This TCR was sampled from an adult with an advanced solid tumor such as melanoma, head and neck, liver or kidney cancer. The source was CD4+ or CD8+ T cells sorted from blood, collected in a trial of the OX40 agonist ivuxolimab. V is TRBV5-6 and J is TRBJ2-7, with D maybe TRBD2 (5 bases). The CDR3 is CASSSGKYEQYF. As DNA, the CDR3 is TGTGCCAGCAGCTCCGGGAAATACGAGCAGTACTTC.